The 15 T cell receptor beta chains in this list originate from one sample, sequenced in a study of blood T cell repertoires in COVID-19. TCRdb's copy holds only in-frame clones and misses some; the assay was immunoSEQ multiplex PCR. Found here are around 70,000 clones, about 84% of them singletons; the top ten hold about 16%. Sequencing was carried out using peripheral blood. These receptors all come from a human donor in a cohort sampled during active COVID-19.

This sequence joins TRBV25-1 and TRBJ2-6; 7 positions agree with TRBD2. V lost 1 base and J lost 4; bases outside the gene matches: 4. The germline CDR1 and CDR2 sequences are MGHDK and SYGVNS. This CDR3 is built from 16 residues. This CDR3 is CASSEWQGLGANVLTF. Written as DNA, the CDR3 is TGTGCCAGCAGTGAATGGCAGGGACTAGGGGCCAACGTCCTGACTTTC.

This clone was seen only a few times. The V gene is TRBV6-1, the J gene TRBJ2-7; 9 bases fit TRBD1. V lost 4 bases and J lost 2; bases outside the gene matches: 15. Per germline, CDR1 MNHNS and CDR2 SASEGT. The CDR3 contains 18 residues. The DNA for the CDR3 is TGTGCCAGCAGTGTCGACGGGACAGGGATGGTTATTGCCTACGAGCAGTACTTC. Translation: CASSVDGTGMVIAYEQYF.

The V call is TRBV11-2, the J call TRBJ1-4, with D perhaps TRBD1 (5 bases). Germline V gene sequence: CDR1 SGHAT, CDR2 FQNNGV. This CDR3 contains 17 residues. Trimming cost V 5 bases and J 5 bases, with 21 bases left between them. The CDR3 loop reads CASSALLMAGLNEKLFF. CDR3 nucleotides: TGTGCCAGCAGCGCCCTGCTGATGGCGGGGCTGAATGAAAAACTGTTTTTT.

The chain combines TRBV12-5 with TRBJ1-1, with D hard to call. Trimming left V 8 bases short and J 1 base short, with 11 bases between. This CDR3 is built from 13 residues. Germline CDR1 and CDR2: LGHNT and FRNRAP. The chain's CDR3 is CASRGEGNTEAFF. CDR3 nucleotides: TGTGCTAGTCGCGGGGAGGGGAACACTGAAGCTTTCTTT.

The rearrangement uses TRBV6-5 and TRBJ2-2, with D maybe TRBD2 (5 bases). Between the trimmed V and J ends, which lost 6 bases and 4 bases, there was a span of 12 bases. The CDR3 sequence is 14 residues long. CDR1 and CDR2 from the germline V gene are MNHEY and SVGAGI. This CDR3 reads CASSLGLSTGELFF. The CDR3 nucleotides read TGTGCCAGCAGCCTCGGACTCTCCACCGGGGAGCTGTTTTTT.

This clone was found a few times. The rearrangement uses TRBV5-1 and TRBJ1-1; D call uncertain. V dropped 4 bases and J dropped 3 bases, with 13 bases sitting between them. This CDR3 is built from 14 residues. Germline CDR1 and CDR2: SGHRS and YFSETQ. The CDR3 nucleotides read TGCGCCAGCAGCGTGGACGGAGGCGACACTGAAGCTTTCTTT. Translated, it gives CASSVDGGDTEAFF.

The chain uses TRBV10-3 and TRBJ1-1; 12 positions match TRBD1. The germline V gene has CDR1 ENHRY and CDR2 SYGVKD. This CDR3 has 17 amino acids. V shed 0 bases, J shed 4 bases, and the junction held 6 bases outside the gene matches. The CDR3 region is CAISESGQGASGTEAFF. The CDR3, as DNA: TGTGCCATCAGTGAGTCGGGACAGGGGGCATCGGGCACTGAAGCTTTCTTT.

The chain carries TRBV5-1 and TRBJ1-2; D remains ambiguous. The germline CDR1 and CDR2 sequences are SGHRS and YFSETQ. CDR3 length: 13 residues. The V gene lost 0 bases and the J gene lost 6 bases, with 9 bases spanning the gap. The CDR3 DNA sequence: TGCGCCAGCAGCTTGGTAGTGAGGGATGGCTACACCTTC. Translation gives CASSLVVRDGYTF.

The chain combines TRBV11-3 with TRBJ2-1, with 14 bases that match TRBD2. The V and J ends lost 4 bases and 10 bases, in that order; junction bases with no gene match: 9. The CDR3 runs 16 residues. Germline V gives CDR1 SGHNT, CDR2 YENEEA. The CDR3 here is CASSSGGLAGELEQFF. Written as DNA, the CDR3 is TGTGCCAGCAGCTCCGGGGGACTAGCGGGAGAGTTAGAGCAGTTCTTC.

The chain recombines TRBV5-1 with TRBJ2-2; 10 bases match TRBD1. V shed 5 bases and J 3 bases; nucleotides not matched to a gene: 10. Germline CDR1 and CDR2: SGHRS and YFSETQ. There are 17 residues in the CDR3. The CDR3, as DNA: TGCGCCAGCAGTTTTAATCCGGGACAGGGGTACACCGGGGAGCTGTTTTTT. As protein: CASSFNPGQGYTGELFF. Combining the CDR3 with reference TRBV5-1 and TRBJ2-2 gives the whole variable domain KAGVTQTPRYLIKTRGQQVTLSCSPISGHRSVSWYQQTPGQGLQFLFEYFSETQRNKGNFPGRFSGRQFSNSRSEMNVSTLELGDSALYLCASSFNPGQGYTGELFFGEGSRLTVL.

The gene calls are TRBV15 and TRBJ2-7, with 9 bases that match TRBD1. The CDR3 runs to 15 residues. J lost 6 bases, V lost 5 bases, and 11 bases had no gene match. Germline-derived CDR1 and CDR2 are LNHNV and YYDKDF (reference sequence). CDR3 in amino acids: CATSYLGTGSSEQYF. Written as DNA, the CDR3 is TGTGCCACCAGCTATTTGGGGACAGGGTCATCCGAGCAGTACTTC.

The rearrangement joins TRBV10-2 to TRBJ2-1; D might be TRBD2 (5 bases). Germline values: CDR1 WSHSY, CDR2 SAAADI. The V end lost 6 bases, the J end lost 5 bases, and 17 bases lay between the germline ends. This CDR3 region has 15 residues. The CDR3 here is CASRVGSGKNNEQFF. CDR3 bases: TGCGCCAGCAGGGTCGGCAGCGGAAAAAACAATGAGCAGTTCTTC.

The rearrangement joins TRBV5-1 to TRBJ1-1; a possible D gene is TRBD1 (6 bases). Looked up from germline, CDR1 is SGHRS and CDR2 is YFSETQ. V lost 1 base to trimming and J lost 0 bases, with 7 bases between them. This CDR3 spans 14 amino acids. CDR3 bases: TGCGCCAGCAGCTTGACAGGGATGAACACTGAAGCTTTCTTT. Protein: CASSLTGMNTEAFF.

The CDR3 protein is CASSFQAGHYEQYF. DNA of the CDR3: TGTGCCAGCAGTTTCCAGGCGGGGCACTACGAGCAGTACTTC. This rearrangement joins TRBV27 to TRBJ2-7; perhaps TRBD2 as D (6 bases). The CDR3 sequence is 14 residues long. The germline V gene encodes CDR1 MNHEY and CDR2 SMNVEV (reference sequence). Deletions cut 3 bases from V and 3 bases from J, with 12 bases between.

The chain is built from TRBV7-8 and TRBJ2-7; D might be TRBD2 (6 bases). Trimming cost V 5 bases and J 3 bases, with 14 bases left between them. Germline loops: CDR1 SGHVS, CDR2 FQNEAQ. This CDR3 has 14 amino acids. CDR3 coding DNA: TGTGCCAGCAGCCATAGGGCTAGCGTCTACGAGCAGTACTTC. Translated: CASSHRASVYEQYF.